This note documents a single TCR beta chain sequence. Its target is unknown. At one end the junction does not follow the germline gene, possibly because of a read error. CDR1 and CDR2 from the germline V gene are MNHEY and SVGEGT. The CDR3 has 17 amino acids. The sample is drawn from a study of metastatic and nonmetastatic thyroid tumors. No treatment of any kind had been given to any patient before thyroid surgery. TCRdb re-called the PCR reads via MiXCR. The sample holds about 3,600 clones, roughly a third seen once. General study points: A significant increase in TCR beta diversity was reportedly seen in malignant thyroid tumors relative to benign nodules, in blood and tumor.

The chain links TRBV6-2 or TRBV6-3 to TRBJ2-7; D perhaps matches TRBD1 (6 bases). The receptor's source is a female donor with papillary thyroid cancer or a benign thyroid nodule (not recorded which). Some clones in this sample may be carry-over from other donors' samples. Sequencing used adjacent normal tissue. CDR3 sequence reads: CASSYTTSRQETYEQCF. The CDR3 DNA reads TGTGCCAGCAGTTACACAACCAGTAGACAGGAAACCTACGAGCAGTGCTTC.